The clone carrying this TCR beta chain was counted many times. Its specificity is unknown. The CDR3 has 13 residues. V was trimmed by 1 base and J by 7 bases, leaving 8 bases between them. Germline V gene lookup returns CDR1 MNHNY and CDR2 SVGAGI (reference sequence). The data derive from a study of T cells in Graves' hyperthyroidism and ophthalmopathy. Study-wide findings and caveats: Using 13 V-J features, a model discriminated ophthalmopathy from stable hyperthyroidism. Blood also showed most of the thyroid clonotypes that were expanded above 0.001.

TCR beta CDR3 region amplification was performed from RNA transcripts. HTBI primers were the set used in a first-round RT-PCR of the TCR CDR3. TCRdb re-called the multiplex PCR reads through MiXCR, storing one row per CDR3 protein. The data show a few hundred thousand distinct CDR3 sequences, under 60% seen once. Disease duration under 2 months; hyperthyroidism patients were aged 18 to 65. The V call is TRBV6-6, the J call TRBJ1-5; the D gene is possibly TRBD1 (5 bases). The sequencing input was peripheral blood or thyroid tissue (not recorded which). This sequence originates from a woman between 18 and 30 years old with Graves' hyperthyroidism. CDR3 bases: TGTGCCAGCAGTTACTTGGGGCCCCAGCCCCAGCATTTT. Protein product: CASSYLGPQPQHF.